This TCR beta chain was retrieved from a study of cytomegalovirus exposure and HLA in healthy donors. Overall study context: Approximately 80 million unique TCRs, all from HLA-typed donors, were included in an early release of the data.

Germline V gene sequence: CDR1 SGDLS, CDR2 YYNGEE. V was trimmed by 0 bases and J by 3 bases, leaving 7 bases between them. CDR3 length: 13 amino acids. A multiplex PCR was run with 60 Vbeta primers and 13 Jbeta primers. Method: immunoSEQ multiplex PCR; TCRdb's copy keeps in-frame clones and lacks some. The sample contains over 150,000 clones, about 76% of which appear only once. The chain recombines TRBV9 with TRBJ2-7; D might be TRBD1 (5 bases). The clonotype originates from a male donor in good health and CMV-seropositive. Sequencing was carried out using PBMCs. CDR3 DNA sequence: TGTGCCAGCAGCGTAGAAGACAGCTACGAGCAGTACTTC. This gives the protein CASSVEDSYEQYF.